Presented here are 28 T cell receptor beta chains from one specimen sequenced in a study of T-cell memory formation after mild COVID-19. TCRdb reprocessed the 5' RACE reads via MiXCR and lists one record per CDR3 protein. The table has tens of thousands of distinct CDR3 sequences, 15% to 20% seen once; the top ten hold about 1.4%. Input material: PBMCs or a T cell subset sorted from them (not recorded which). The receptors here all came from an adult who had mild COVID-19 (a few samples of this study predate the infection). Cell type and time point are not known.

This chain connects TRBV2 to TRBJ1-1; tentative D call: TRBD1 (5 bases). The V and J ends lost 7 bases and 6 bases respectively, with 15 bases between them. The germline V gene encodes CDR1 SNHLY and CDR2 FYNNEI. This CDR3 comprises 13 residues. Here the CDR3 DNA reads TGTGCCAGCAAGCGGGGGGAGAGGTCTGAAGCTTTCTTT. It is translated as CASKRGERSEAFF.

The CDR3 region has the DNA TGTGCCAGCAGCGTAGGGTCACAGGGAAACGAGCAGTACTTC. Protein product: CASSVGSQGNEQYF. The gene calls are TRBV9 and TRBJ2-7; D perhaps matches TRBD1 (6 bases). This CDR3 contains 14 residues. CDR1 is SGDLS and CDR2 is YYNGEE in the germline V gene. The ends were cut back, 0 bases at V and 5 bases at J, with 12 bases in the middle.

Notes on this clonotype: One end of the junction is discordant with germline, which a read error may explain. The chain employs TRBV30 and TRBJ1-2; 7 nucleotides agree with TRBD1. The CDR3 covers 12 residues. The germline V gene has CDR1 GTSNPN and CDR2 SVGIG (reference sequence). The DNA of the CDR3 is TGTGCCTGGAGAGTTGGGACAGAAGCTCCGGCCTTC. It is translated as CAWRVGTEAPAF.

The table lists this clonotype with many counts. The chain employs TRBV12-3 or TRBV12-4 and TRBJ1-1; D remains ambiguous. The CDR3 has 14 amino acids. V was shortened by 6 bases and J by 0 bases, with 11 bases between the two germline ends. The DNA for the CDR3 is TGTGCCAGCAGCAACCAGGTTATGAACACTGAAGCTTTCTTT. Encoded protein: CASSNQVMNTEAFF.

At least ten counts were recorded for this clonotype. The rearrangement joins TRBV19 to TRBJ2-5, with 8 nucleotides matching TRBD2. Germline V CDR1 and CDR2: LNHDA, SQIVND (reference sequence). This CDR3 contains 14 residues. The V segment lost 5 bases and the J segment 4 bases; nucleotides outside the gene matches: 6. CDR3 DNA: TGTGCCAGTAGTCCCTCAGCGGGAGCAGAGACCCAGTACTTC. This translates into CASSPSAGAETQYF.

This clonotype was found a few times. This chain uses TRBV15 with TRBJ1-3, with TRBD1 matching over 8 bases. Per germline, CDR1 LNHNV and CDR2 YYDKDF (reference sequence). J gave up 0 bases and V 2 bases, and 9 bases lay outside the gene matches. The length of the CDR3 is 18 residues. The DNA of the CDR3 is TGTGCCACCAGCAGATCCCGGACAGGGAAGAGCTCTGGAAACACCATATATTTT. This codes for CATSRSRTGKSSGNTIYF.

This clonotype came up many times. V is TRBV3-1 and J is TRBJ1-3; D uncertain. In germline, CDR1 is LGHDT, CDR2 YNNKEL (reference sequence). V was cut by 4 bases and J by 2 bases, with 9 bases left in between. The CDR3 contains 14 residues. In DNA, the CDR3 is TGTGCCAGCAGCCTCTCGGGAGCTGGAAACACCATATATTTT. Amino acid sequence: CASSLSGAGNTIYF.

This clonotype showed up many times. The chain joins TRBV5-1 to TRBJ2-7, with D perhaps matching TRBD1 or TRBD2 (5 bases each). The length of the CDR3 is 15 residues. The V and J ends lost 4 bases and 1 base respectively, with 15 bases between them. Germline V gene sequence: CDR1 SGHRS, CDR2 YFSETQ. The CDR3 DNA reads as TGCGCCAGCAGCCCATGGAAAGAGGGGTCCTACGAGCAGTACTTC. Amino acids: CASSPWKEGSYEQYF.

This clonotype was recorded many times. The chain employs TRBV4-2 and TRBJ1-2; D might be TRBD1 (6 bases). The CDR3 has 17 amino acids. Trimming took 3 bases from V and 8 from J, leaving 25 bases between them. Germline CDR1 and CDR2: LGHNA and YNFKEQ. CDR3 sequence: CASSQAANRARPFGYTF. The CDR3 nucleotides read TGTGCCAGCAGCCAGGCCGCCAACAGGGCGCGCCCCTTCGGCTACACCTTC.

The chain has TRBV6-1 and TRBJ2-4, with 11 positions matching TRBD1. The V segment lost 8 bases and the J segment 8 bases; nucleotides outside the gene matches: 11. Germline V CDR1 and CDR2: MNHNS, SASEGT. This CDR3 contains 15 residues. CDR3 amino acids: CASLGQGVINYIQYF. The CDR3 DNA reads as TGTGCCAGCTTGGGACAGGGGGTAATCAATTACATTCAGTACTTC.

This rearrangement joins TRBV19 to TRBJ1-5; a weak D match, TRBD1 (6 bases). Per germline, CDR1 LNHDA and CDR2 SQIVND (reference sequence). Trimming cost V 6 bases and J 3 bases, with 12 bases left between them. This CDR3 has 14 amino acids. Here the CDR3 DNA reads TGTGCCAGTAGCCCCGGACAGAACAATCAGCCCCAGCATTTT. Its translation is CASSPGQNNQPQHF.

This clonotype was detected many times. This sequence joins TRBV7-8 and TRBJ2-2; D remains unclear. CDR1 is SGHVS, CDR2 FQNEAQ, per germline. Trimming shortened V by 3 bases and J by 5 bases, and 7 bases separated the two germline ends. The CDR3 extends over 13 amino acids. For the CDR3, the DNA is TGTGCCAGCAGCTTGTGGATGACCGGGGAGCTGTTTTTT. It is translated as CASSLWMTGELFF.

This clonotype appeared a few times. The genes are TRBV4-2 and TRBJ1-1; D ambiguous. Germline assignment: CDR1 LGHNA and CDR2 YNFKEQ. Trimming pared 0 bases from V and 4 bases from J, leaving 15 bases between. The CDR3 is 16 residues long. Here the CDR3 DNA reads TGTGCCAGCAGCCAAGACATCATTGGCGGGCTCACTGAAGCTTTCTTT. The encoded protein is CASSQDIIGGLTEAFF.

This clonotype was detected ten times or more. V usage is TRBV18 and J usage is TRBJ2-2; 8 bases agree with TRBD2. Germline CDR1 KGHSH, CDR2 LQKENI. The CDR3 consists of 17 residues. V shed 0 bases and J 3 bases; nucleotides not matched to a gene: 6. The CDR3 DNA is TGTGCCAGCTCACCACCGCGGGGGGCGGAGGACACCGGGGAGCTGTTTTTT. Translated: CASSPPRGAEDTGELFF.

This clonotype was counted ten times or more. The chain employs TRBV5-1 and TRBJ2-2; TRBD2 matches at 11 bases. From germline, CDR1 is SGHRS and CDR2 YFSETQ. CDR3 length equals 19 residues. V trimming: 4 bases; J trimming: 3 bases; junction bases outside the gene matches: 14. The DNA of the CDR3 is TGCGCCAGCAGCCCGCTGACTAGCGGGGTGCCCGATGACACCGGGGAGCTGTTTTTT. Residues: CASSPLTSGVPDDTGELFF.

This clonotype was picked up many times. The gene calls are TRBV3-1 and TRBJ1-6; D gene uncertain. Looked up from germline, CDR1 is LGHDT and CDR2 is YNNKEL (reference sequence). This CDR3 region has 14 residues. Trimming took off 3 bases at V and 7 bases at J, with 10 bases between the two ends. CDR3 DNA: TGTGCCAGCAGCCAGTATCTGGGGAATTCACCCCTCCACTTT. Its protein product is CASSQYLGNSPLHF.

At least ten counts were recorded for this clonotype. This sequence joins TRBV12-3 or TRBV12-4 and TRBJ1-2; 7 nucleotides align to TRBD1. V trimming: 7 bases; J trimming: 2 bases; junction bases outside the gene matches: 1. This CDR3 is 12 amino acids long. The CDR3 reads CASTTGNYGYTF. CDR3 DNA sequence: TGTGCCAGCACGACAGGGAACTATGGCTACACCTTC.

This clonotype was recorded many times. V usage is TRBV20-1 and J usage is TRBJ2-5; TRBD1 aligns across 8 bases. Germline CDR1 and CDR2: DFQATT and SNEGSKA (reference sequence). This CDR3 spans 16 amino acids. CDR3 coding DNA: TGCAGCGCACAGGGGGGCAGGGGGCGCGTTGGAGAGACCCAGTACTTC. Its protein product is CSAQGGRGRVGETQYF.

This clonotype was recorded at least ten times. The chain recombines TRBV5-1 with TRBJ1-1; the match to TRBD1 covers 8 bases. With 7 bases clipped from V and 6 bases from J, the junction kept 5 bases outside the gene matches. The CDR3 runs 12 residues. CDR1 and CDR2 (germline): SGHRS, YFSETQ. In DNA, the CDR3 is TGCGCCAGCCGAGAGGACAGGGCTGAAGCTTTCTTT. Protein sequence: CASREDRAEAFF. Full variable domain (remainder filled in from reference TRBV5-1 and TRBJ1-1): KAGVTQTPRYLIKTRGQQVTLSCSPISGHRSVSWYQQTPGQGLQFLFEYFSETQRNKGNFPGRFSGRQFSNSRSEMNVSTLELGDSALYLCASREDRAEAFFGQGTRLTVV.

This clonotype was seen repeatedly, ten times or more. The rearrangement uses TRBV24-1 and TRBJ2-1; 9 bases agree with TRBD1. The CDR3 has 16 residues. Germline CDR1 reads KGHDR; CDR2 reads SFDVKD. Unmatched junction bases numbered 10, after V lost 4 bases and J lost 7 bases. CDR3 in DNA: TGTGCCACCAGTGACAGGAAGGGGACAGGGACGAATGAGCAGTTCTTC. Its translation is CATSDRKGTGTNEQFF.

The table lists this clonotype with a count of one. This chain joins TRBV5-1 and TRBJ2-1, with D perhaps matching TRBD2 (5 bases). V lost 0 bases and J 5 bases, leaving 15 bases between the germline ends. The V gene's germline CDR1 is SGHRS and CDR2 YFSETQ. This CDR3 spans 16 amino acids. The CDR3 spells CASSLESGKVNNEQFF. CDR3 coding DNA: TGCGCCAGCAGCTTGGAGTCGGGGAAGGTGAACAATGAGCAGTTCTTC.

This clonotype is medium-sized (0.01 to 0.1%) in the sample. V and J are TRBV15 and TRBJ2-7; a weak D match, TRBD1 (6 bases). Per germline, CDR1 LNHNV and CDR2 YYDKDF (reference sequence). V dropped 0 bases and J dropped 4 bases, with 10 bases sitting between them. The CDR3 is 14 amino acids. The CDR3 protein is CATSRDPTGYEQYF. As DNA, the CDR3 is TGTGCCACCAGCAGAGATCCCACAGGGTACGAGCAGTACTTC.

This clonotype was seen more than once but under ten times. The chain recombines TRBV4-3 with TRBJ2-7; no definite D call. V lost 1 base and J lost 2, with 9 bases in between. The CDR3 contains 14 residues. The germline gives CDR1 LGHNA, CDR2 YSLEER. CDR3 amino acids: CASSQGEATYEQYF. As DNA, the CDR3 is TGCGCCAGCAGCCAAGGGGAAGCGACCTACGAGCAGTACTTC.

This clonotype was picked up many times. The V and J genes are TRBV3-1 and TRBJ2-4, with TRBD2 as a possible D gene (6 bases). Trimming removed 1 base at V and 0 bases at J, with 10 bases between. The CDR3 sequence is 16 residues long. Germline V CDR1 and CDR2: LGHDT, YNNKEL (reference sequence). The CDR3: CASSQAGVLAKNIQYF. In DNA, the CDR3 is TGTGCCAGCAGCCAAGCGGGGGTTCTAGCCAAAAACATTCAGTACTTC.

This clonotype was detected a few times. The chain couples TRBV7-8 to TRBJ1-6; D not resolved. Germline assignment: CDR1 SGHVS and CDR2 FQNEAQ. The CDR3 length is 16 residues. The V end was cut by 1 base, the J end by 8 bases, with 15 bases between. The CDR3 nucleotides are TGTGCCAGCAGCTTAGTAGGTGCTTGGGGTGATTCACCCCTCCACTTT. Its protein product is CASSLVGAWGDSPLHF.

This clonotype was seen only once. The chain combines TRBV7-9 with TRBJ2-7; 7 bases align to TRBD2. Germline trimming cut 5 bases from V and 3 bases from J; bases unmatched to any gene: 1. Germline CDR1 reads SEHNR; CDR2 reads FQNEAQ (reference sequence). CDR3 length: 12 amino acids. CDR3 loop: CASSRGVYEQYF. CDR3 nucleotides: TGTGCCAGCAGCCGGGGGGTCTACGAGCAGTACTTC.

At least ten counts were recorded for this clonotype. This rearrangement joins TRBV11-2 to TRBJ1-1; D uncertain. Trimming left V 2 bases short and J 0 bases short, with 13 bases between. The CDR3 has 16 amino acids. The V gene's germline CDR1 is SGHAT and CDR2 FQNNGV. The CDR3 spells CASSLPPSGVNTEAFF. CDR3 nucleotides: TGTGCCAGCAGCTTACCTCCGTCTGGGGTGAACACTGAAGCTTTCTTT.

Of note for this clonotype: This clone may be a read error of a much larger clone one base away. This chain links TRBV12-3 or TRBV12-4 with TRBJ2-3; 10 nucleotides align to TRBD1. The CDR3 spans 15 residues. The CDR3: CASSRDRGGTDTKYF. CDR3 DNA sequence: TGTGCCAGCAGCCGGGACAGGGGAGGCACAGATACGAAGTATTTT.